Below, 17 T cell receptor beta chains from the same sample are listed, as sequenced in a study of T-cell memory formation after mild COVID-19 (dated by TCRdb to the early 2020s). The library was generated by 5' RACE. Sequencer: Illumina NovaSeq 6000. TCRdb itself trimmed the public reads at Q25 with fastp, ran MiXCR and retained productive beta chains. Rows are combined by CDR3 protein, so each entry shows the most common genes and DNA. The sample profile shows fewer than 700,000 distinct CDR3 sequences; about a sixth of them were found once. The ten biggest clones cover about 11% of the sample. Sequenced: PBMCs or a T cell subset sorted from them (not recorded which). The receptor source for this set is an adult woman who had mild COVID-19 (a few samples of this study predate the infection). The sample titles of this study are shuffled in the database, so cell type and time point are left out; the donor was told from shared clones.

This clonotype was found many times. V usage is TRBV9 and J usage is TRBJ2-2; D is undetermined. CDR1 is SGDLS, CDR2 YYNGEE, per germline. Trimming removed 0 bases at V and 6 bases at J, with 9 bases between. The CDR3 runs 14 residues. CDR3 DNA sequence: TGTGCCAGCAGCGTAGACCGTAGGGCCGGGGAGCTGTTTTTT. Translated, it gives CASSVDRRAGELFF.

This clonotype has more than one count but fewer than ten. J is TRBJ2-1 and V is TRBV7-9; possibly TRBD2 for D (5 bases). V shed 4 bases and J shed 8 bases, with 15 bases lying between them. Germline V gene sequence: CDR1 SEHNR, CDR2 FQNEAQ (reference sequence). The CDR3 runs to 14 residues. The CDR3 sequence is CASSYLGGRDEQFF. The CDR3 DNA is TGTGCCAGCAGCTATCTAGGAGGTCGCGATGAGCAGTTCTTC.

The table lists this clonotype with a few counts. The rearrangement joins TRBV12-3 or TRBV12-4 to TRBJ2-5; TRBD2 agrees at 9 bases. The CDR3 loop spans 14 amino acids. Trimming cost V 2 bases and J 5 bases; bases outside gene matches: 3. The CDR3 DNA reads TGTGCCAGCAGTTTAAGGGCGGGAGGGGAGACCCAGTACTTC. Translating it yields CASSLRAGGETQYF.

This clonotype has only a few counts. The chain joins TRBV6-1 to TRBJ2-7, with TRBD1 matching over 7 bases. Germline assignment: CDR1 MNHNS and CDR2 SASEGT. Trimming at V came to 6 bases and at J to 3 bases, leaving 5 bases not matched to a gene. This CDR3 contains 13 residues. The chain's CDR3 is CASSIYRGYEQYF. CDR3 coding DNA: TGTGCCAGCAGCATATACAGGGGCTACGAGCAGTACTTC.

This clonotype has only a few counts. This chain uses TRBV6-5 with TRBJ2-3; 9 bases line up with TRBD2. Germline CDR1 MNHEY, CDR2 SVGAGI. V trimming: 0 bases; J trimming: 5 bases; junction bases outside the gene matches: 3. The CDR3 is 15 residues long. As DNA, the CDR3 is TGTGCCAGCAGTTACTCGGCGGGGGGGGGAGATACGCAGTATTTT. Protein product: CASSYSAGGGDTQYF.

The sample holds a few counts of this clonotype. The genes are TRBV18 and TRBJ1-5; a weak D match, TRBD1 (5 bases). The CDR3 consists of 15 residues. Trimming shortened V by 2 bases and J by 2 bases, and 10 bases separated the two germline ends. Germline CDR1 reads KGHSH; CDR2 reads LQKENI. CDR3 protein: CASSPGRDGNQPQHF. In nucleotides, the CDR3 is TGTGCCAGCTCACCAGGCAGGGATGGCAATCAGCCCCAGCATTTT.

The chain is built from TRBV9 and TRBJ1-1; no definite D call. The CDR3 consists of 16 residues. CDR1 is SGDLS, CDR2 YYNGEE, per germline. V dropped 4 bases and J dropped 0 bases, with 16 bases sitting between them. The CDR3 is CASSSRTGMMNTEAFF. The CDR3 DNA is TGTGCCAGCAGCTCTCGGACCGGAATGATGAACACTGAAGCTTTCTTT.

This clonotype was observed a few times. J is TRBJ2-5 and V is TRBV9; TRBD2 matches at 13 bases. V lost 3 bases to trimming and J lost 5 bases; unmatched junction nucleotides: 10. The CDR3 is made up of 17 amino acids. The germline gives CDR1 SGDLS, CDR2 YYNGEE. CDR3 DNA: TGTGCCAGCAGCGCAACCAGGACTAGCGGGAGTAAGGAGACCCAGTACTTC. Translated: CASSATRTSGSKETQYF.

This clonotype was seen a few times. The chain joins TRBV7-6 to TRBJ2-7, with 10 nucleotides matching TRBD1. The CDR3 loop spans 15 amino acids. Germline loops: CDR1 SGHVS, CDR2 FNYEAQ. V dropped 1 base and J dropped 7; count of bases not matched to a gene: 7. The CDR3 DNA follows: TGTGCCAGCAGCTTAGGGACAGGGGGAAGTGGTGAGCAGTACTTC. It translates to CASSLGTGGSGEQYF. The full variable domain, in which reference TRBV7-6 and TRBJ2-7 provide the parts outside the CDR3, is GAGVSQSPRYKVTKRGQDVALRCDPISGHVSLYWYRQALGQGPEFLTYFNYEAQQDKSGLPNDRFSAERPEGSISTLTIQRTEQRDSAMYRCASSLGTGGSGEQYFGPGTRLTVT.

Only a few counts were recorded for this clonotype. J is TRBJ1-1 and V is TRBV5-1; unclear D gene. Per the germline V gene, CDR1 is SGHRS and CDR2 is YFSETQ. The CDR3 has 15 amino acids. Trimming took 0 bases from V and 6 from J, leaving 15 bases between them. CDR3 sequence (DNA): TGCGCCAGCAGCTTGGAAAACCCGGGAATAGCTGAAGCTTTCTTT. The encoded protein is CASSLENPGIAEAFF.

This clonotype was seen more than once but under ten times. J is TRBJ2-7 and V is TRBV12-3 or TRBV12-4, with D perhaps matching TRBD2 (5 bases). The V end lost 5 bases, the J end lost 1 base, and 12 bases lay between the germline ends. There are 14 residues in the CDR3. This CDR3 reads CASSRPGDSYEQYF. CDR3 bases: TGTGCCAGCAGTCGCCCCGGGGATTCCTACGAGCAGTACTTC.

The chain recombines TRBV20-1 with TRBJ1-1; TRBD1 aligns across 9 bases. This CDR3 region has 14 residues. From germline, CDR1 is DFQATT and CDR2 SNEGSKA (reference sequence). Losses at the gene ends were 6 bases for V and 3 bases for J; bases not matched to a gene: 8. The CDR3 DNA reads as TGCAGTGCGAAGACAGGGGGGAAGGACACTGAAGCTTTCTTT. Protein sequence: CSAKTGGKDTEAFF.

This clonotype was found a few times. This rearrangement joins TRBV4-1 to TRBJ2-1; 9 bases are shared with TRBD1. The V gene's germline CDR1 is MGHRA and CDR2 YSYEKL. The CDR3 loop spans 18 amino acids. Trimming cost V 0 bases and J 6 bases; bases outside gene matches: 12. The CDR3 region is CASSQDPPGDREFNEQFF. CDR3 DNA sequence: TGCGCCAGCAGCCAAGACCCGCCGGGGGACAGGGAGTTCAATGAGCAGTTCTTC.

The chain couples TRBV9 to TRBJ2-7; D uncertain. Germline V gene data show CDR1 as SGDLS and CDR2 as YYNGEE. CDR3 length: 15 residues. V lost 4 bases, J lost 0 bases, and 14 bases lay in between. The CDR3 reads CASSPSMVSSYEQYF. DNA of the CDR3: TGTGCCAGCAGCCCTAGTATGGTCAGCTCCTACGAGCAGTACTTC.

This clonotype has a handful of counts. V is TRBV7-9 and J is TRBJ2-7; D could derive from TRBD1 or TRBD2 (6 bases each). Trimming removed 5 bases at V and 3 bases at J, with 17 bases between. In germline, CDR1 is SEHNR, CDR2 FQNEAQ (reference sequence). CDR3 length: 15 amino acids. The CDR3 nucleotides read TGTGCCAGCAGCCCCAGGGACAAGGGGGGCTACGAGCAGTACTTC. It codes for CASSPRDKGGYEQYF.

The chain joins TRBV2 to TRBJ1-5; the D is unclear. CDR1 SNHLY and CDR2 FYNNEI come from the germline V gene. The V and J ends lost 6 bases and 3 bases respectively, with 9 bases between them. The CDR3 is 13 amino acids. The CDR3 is CASSADHNQPQHF. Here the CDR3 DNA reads TGTGCCAGCAGCGCTGACCACAATCAGCCCCAGCATTTT.

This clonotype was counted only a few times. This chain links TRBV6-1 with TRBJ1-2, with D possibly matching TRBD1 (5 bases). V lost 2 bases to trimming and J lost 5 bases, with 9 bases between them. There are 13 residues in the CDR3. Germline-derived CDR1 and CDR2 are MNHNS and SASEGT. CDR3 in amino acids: CASSEWQGYGYTF. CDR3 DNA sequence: TGTGCCAGCAGTGAATGGCAGGGTTATGGCTACACCTTC.